The TCR beta chain described here comes from a study of T cell responses to AZD1222 COVID-19 vaccine. The study, taken as a whole, reports: The study sampled repertoires only after the peak T cell response. Baseline antibody screening turned up just a handful of seropositive AZD1222 recipients.

Assay used: immunoSEQ multiplex PCR; TCRdb lists only in-frame clones, some missing. The sample lists approximately 110,000 clones; nearly 90% were seen once. Regarding this clone: The antigen is undetermined.

This TCR was recovered from an adult who received the AZD1222 COVID-19 vaccine. The source material was peripheral blood, sampled 28 days after the second AZD1222 dose.

The CDR3 sequence is CASSLFQEGKQYF. The CDR3, as DNA: TGTGCCAGCAGTTTATTCCAGGAAGGGAAGCAGTACTTC. The rearrangement uses TRBV28 and TRBJ2-7; D is unclear. Germline loops: CDR1 MDHEN, CDR2 SYDVKM. V was clipped by 1 base and J by 8 bases, with 12 bases between them. CDR3 length equals 13 residues.